The 19 T cell receptor beta chains listed next were all sequenced from one sample in a study of shared clonotypes between healthy human individuals. Repertoires were generated with immunoSEQ multiplex PCR, while TCRdb's copy carries only in-frame clones and drops some. The profile covers over 850,000 clones, with around 78% appearing a single time and roughly 0.56% taken by the ten largest. Material: memory CD4+ T cells from PBMCs. Sample subset: CD45RA-negative fraction. These receptors all stem from a man between 18 and 35 years old in good health. Some clones in this sample may be carry-over from other donors' samples.

V usage is TRBV11-1 and J usage is TRBJ2-3; D ambiguous. From germline, CDR1 is SGHAT and CDR2 FQDESV (reference sequence). The CDR3 extends over 13 amino acids. Trimming shortened V by 5 bases and J by 4 bases, and 10 bases separated the two germline ends. The CDR3 here is CASSRSLADTQYF. The CDR3 DNA reads TGTGCCAGCAGCCGATCTCTGGCAGATACGCAGTATTTT.

This clone was counted at least ten times. The chain has TRBV5-6 and TRBJ2-4, with D unclear. V lost 3 bases and J 0 bases, leaving 13 bases between the germline ends. Germline CDR1 SGHDT, CDR2 YYEEEE. CDR3 length equals 16 residues. The CDR3 bases are TGTGCCAGCAGCTCTCGCGGCGAGTTAGCCAAAAACATTCAGTACTTC. It encodes CASSSRGELAKNIQYF.

The rearrangement uses TRBV5-1 and TRBJ2-3, with 8 positions matching TRBD1. Germline V gene lookup returns CDR1 SGHRS and CDR2 YFSETQ. V gave up 4 bases and J gave up 2 bases; unmatched junction bases: 3. There are 14 residues in the CDR3. CDR3 DNA: TGCGCCAGCAGCCCACAGGGGGACACAGATACGCAGTATTTT. It codes for CASSPQGDTDTQYF.

This chain uses TRBV19 with TRBJ1-1; D may be TRBD1 (6 bases). The CDR3 sequence is 14 residues long. CDR1 and CDR2 (germline): LNHDA, SQIVND (reference sequence). V was cut by 10 bases and J by 1 base, with 16 bases left in between. CDR3 protein: CATARDTRNTEAFF. As DNA, the CDR3 is TGTGCCACCGCCCGGGACACCAGGAACACTGAAGCTTTCTTT.

This chain links TRBV5-1 with TRBJ2-1; 9 bases agree with TRBD2. The CDR3 has 17 residues. Trimming removed 3 bases from V and 8 bases from J; junction bases left unmatched: 15. Looked up from germline, CDR1 is SGHRS and CDR2 is YFSETQ. The chain's CDR3 is CASSSGRGSGSPDEQFF. In DNA, the CDR3 is TGCGCCAGCAGCTCAGGACGTGGTAGCGGGAGCCCCGATGAGCAGTTCTTC.

The CDR3 DNA reads TGTGCCAGCAGCTTAAGTATAGGGGGGGAGACCCAGTACTTC. Amino acids: CASSLSIGGETQYF. The chain recombines TRBV7-8 with TRBJ2-5, with D perhaps being TRBD1 or TRBD2 (6 bases each). Germline V gene data show CDR1 as SGHVS and CDR2 as FQNEAQ. Trimming stripped 2 bases from V and 5 bases from J, with 12 bases between. This CDR3 region has 14 residues.

This rearrangement joins TRBV9 to TRBJ2-1; TRBD2 agrees at 8 bases. V trimming: 0 bases; J trimming: 6 bases; junction bases outside the gene matches: 11. This CDR3 has 17 amino acids. CDR1 SGDLS and CDR2 YYNGEE come from the germline V gene. The CDR3 DNA reads TGTGCCAGCAGCGTAGGCCCAGACGGGAGGGCCCTCAATGAGCAGTTCTTC. Protein product: CASSVGPDGRALNEQFF.

The chain carries TRBV28 and TRBJ2-7; D tentatively reads TRBD1 or TRBD2 (6 bases each). The CDR3 extends over 14 amino acids. With 1 base removed from V and 2 bases from J, the gap between germline ends came to 9 bases. CDR1 is MDHEN and CDR2 is SYDVKM in the germline V gene. CDR3 region: CASSLFGGTYEQYF. The DNA of the CDR3 is TGTGCCAGCAGTTTATTCGGGGGCACCTACGAGCAGTACTTC. The full variable domain, rest sourced from reference TRBV28 and TRBJ2-7, is DVKVTQSSRYLVKRTGEKVFLECVQDMDHENMFWYRQDPGLGLRLIYFSYDVKMKEKGDIPEGYSVSREKKERFSLILESASTNQTSMYLCASSLFGGTYEQYFGPGTRLTVT.

J is TRBJ2-2 and V is TRBV27; the D gene is possibly TRBD1 (5 bases). CDR1 and CDR2 (germline): MNHEY, SMNVEV (reference sequence). The CDR3 consists of 14 residues. Trimming removed 0 bases at V and 6 bases at J, with 8 bases between. The CDR3 here is CASSLSPRAGELFF. CDR3 nucleotides: TGTGCCAGCAGTTTATCGCCCAGGGCCGGGGAGCTGTTTTTT.

This chain links TRBV5-1 with TRBJ2-1, with 7 bases identical to TRBD1. This CDR3 region has 16 residues. Germline-derived CDR1 and CDR2 are SGHRS and YFSETQ. After removal of 4 bases from V and 4 bases from J, the junction contained 11 bases not matched to a gene. CDR3 amino acids: CASSTSPAGGYNEQFF. The CDR3, as DNA: TGCGCCAGCAGCACGTCCCCGGCAGGGGGATACAATGAGCAGTTCTTC.

The chain uses TRBV11-3 and TRBJ2-1; TRBD2 matches 9 bases. This CDR3 contains 14 residues. Germline V gene sequence: CDR1 SGHNT, CDR2 YENEEA. After removal of 5 bases from V and 5 bases from J, the junction contained 4 bases not matched to a gene. The CDR3 here is CASSRREGNNEQFF. CDR3 sequence (DNA): TGTGCCAGCAGCCGGCGGGAGGGCAACAATGAGCAGTTCTTC.

The J gene is TRBJ1-5, the V gene TRBV19; 7 bases map to TRBD1. J lost 3 bases, V lost 7 bases, and 6 bases had no gene match. Germline-derived CDR1 and CDR2 are LNHDA and SQIVND (reference sequence). The CDR3 totals 14 residues. The chain's CDR3 is CASNRQGYNQPQHF. The CDR3, as DNA: TGTGCCAGTAACCGACAGGGCTACAATCAGCCCCAGCATTTT.

V usage is TRBV28 and J usage is TRBJ2-7, with D maybe TRBD2 (5 bases). This CDR3 region has 16 residues. Per germline, CDR1 MDHEN and CDR2 SYDVKM. The germline V and J ends were trimmed by 5 bases and 3 bases, with 20 bases remaining between them. The CDR3 spells CASSPFSREINYEQYF. DNA of the CDR3: TGTGCCAGCAGTCCCTTCTCCCGGGAAATAAACTACGAGCAGTACTTC.

The chain has TRBV28 and TRBJ2-2; 9 positions agree with TRBD1. Germline V gene sequence: CDR1 MDHEN, CDR2 SYDVKM. V trimming: 5 bases; J trimming: 3 bases; junction bases outside the gene matches: 7. The CDR3 loop spans 16 amino acids. The CDR3 is CASSPTGGQYTGELFF. The CDR3 DNA follows: TGTGCCAGCAGTCCAACAGGGGGCCAGTACACCGGGGAGCTGTTTTTT.

This rearrangement joins TRBV7-9 to TRBJ2-7; TRBD2 aligns across 7 bases. V was clipped by 4 bases and J by 5 bases; unmatched bases: 11. The germline V gene encodes CDR1 SEHNR and CDR2 FQNEAQ (reference sequence). The CDR3 consists of 15 residues. The chain's CDR3 is CASSSEVGGYDEQYF. CDR3 DNA: TGTGCCAGCAGCTCAGAGGTGGGAGGGTACGACGAGCAGTACTTC.

This clone has only one observation. The chain is built from TRBV19 and TRBJ2-1, with D maybe TRBD1 (5 bases). Germline values: CDR1 LNHDA, CDR2 SQIVND (reference sequence). Trimming cost V 0 bases and J 3 bases, with 6 bases left between them. This CDR3 region has 14 residues. The CDR3 is CASSIDQGYNEQFF. The CDR3 DNA is TGTGCCAGTAGTATAGATCAGGGCTACAATGAGCAGTTCTTC.

The chain recombines TRBV19 with TRBJ1-2; 9 bases match TRBD1. This CDR3 is 13 amino acids long. Germline CDR1 and CDR2: LNHDA and SQIVND (reference sequence). V lost 8 bases to trimming and J lost 8 bases; unmatched junction nucleotides: 9. CDR3 region: CASRNEGTGGYTF. CDR3 nucleotide sequence: TGTGCCAGTCGCAATGAAGGGACAGGGGGCTACACCTTC.

This clone has a single count. The rearrangement uses TRBV5-8 and TRBJ2-1; 10 bases line up with TRBD1. V dropped 1 base and J dropped 6; count of bases not matched to a gene: 4. CDR3 length: 15 residues. Germline CDR1 and CDR2: SGHTS and YDEGEE. For the CDR3, the DNA is TGTGCCAGCAGCTTGTATAGGACAGGGGGCAATGAGCAGTTCTTC. It translates to CASSLYRTGGNEQFF.

This sequence joins TRBV5-4 and TRBJ2-3; tentative D call: TRBD1 (5 bases). Looked up from germline, CDR1 is SGHNT and CDR2 is YYREEE (reference sequence). V was clipped by 0 bases and J by 8 bases, with 13 bases between them. This CDR3 comprises 14 residues. CDR3 amino acids: CASSLGDSQGTQYF. DNA of the CDR3: TGTGCCAGCAGCTTGGGAGACTCCCAGGGTACGCAGTATTTT.